This TCR beta chain was obtained from a study of blood T cell repertoires in COVID-19. Study-level background: T cells, B-cell-depleted T cells, or PBMCs supplied cDNA or gDNA.

The method was immunoSEQ multiplex PCR; TCRdb's version includes in-frame clones alone and lacks a portion of them. The sample contains about 260,000 clones, approximately 87% of which appear only once. This clonotype was sampled from a man in his sixties who had recovered from COVID-19. The sequenced sample was peripheral blood.

CDR3 sequence reads: CASSTRLAGYNEQFF. The CDR3 DNA reads as TGTGCCAGCAGCACCCGACTAGCGGGCTACAATGAGCAGTTCTTC. The chain employs TRBV7-2 and TRBJ2-1; 10 bases agree with TRBD2. V dropped 5 bases and J dropped 3; count of bases not matched to a gene: 4. This CDR3 is built from 15 residues. Per the germline V gene, CDR1 is SGHTA and CDR2 is FQGNSA. Full variable domain (rest looked up from reference TRBV7-2 and TRBJ2-1): GAGVSQSPSNKVTEKGKDVELRCDPISGHTALYWYRQSLGQGLEFLIYFQGNSAPDKSGLPSDRFSAERTGGSVSTLTIQRTQQEDSAVYLCASSTRLAGYNEQFFGPGTRLTVL.